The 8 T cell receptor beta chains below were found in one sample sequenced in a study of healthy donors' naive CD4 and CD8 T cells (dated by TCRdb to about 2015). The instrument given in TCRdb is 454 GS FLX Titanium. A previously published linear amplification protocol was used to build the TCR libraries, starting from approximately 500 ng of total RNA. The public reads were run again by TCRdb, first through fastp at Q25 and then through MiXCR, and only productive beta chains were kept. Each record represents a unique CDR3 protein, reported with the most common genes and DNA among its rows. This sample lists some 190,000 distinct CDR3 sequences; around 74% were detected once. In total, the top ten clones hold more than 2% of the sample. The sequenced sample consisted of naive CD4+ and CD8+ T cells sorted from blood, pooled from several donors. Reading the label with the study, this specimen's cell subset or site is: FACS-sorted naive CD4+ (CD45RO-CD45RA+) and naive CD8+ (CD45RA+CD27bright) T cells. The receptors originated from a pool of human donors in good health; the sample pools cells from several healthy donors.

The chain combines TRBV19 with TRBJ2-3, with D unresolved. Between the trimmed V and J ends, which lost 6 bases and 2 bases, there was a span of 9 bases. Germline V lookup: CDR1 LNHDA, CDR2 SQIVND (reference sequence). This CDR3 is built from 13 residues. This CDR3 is CASRESNTDTQYF. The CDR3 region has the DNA TGTGCCAGTAGGGAGAGTAACACAGATACGCAGTATTTT.

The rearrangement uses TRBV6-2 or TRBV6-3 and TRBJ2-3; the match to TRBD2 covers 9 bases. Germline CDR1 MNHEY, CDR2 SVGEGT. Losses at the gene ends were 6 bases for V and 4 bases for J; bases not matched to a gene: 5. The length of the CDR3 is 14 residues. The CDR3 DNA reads TGTGCCAGCAGCCCAGCGGGAGGCCCAGATACGCAGTATTTT. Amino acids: CASSPAGGPDTQYF.

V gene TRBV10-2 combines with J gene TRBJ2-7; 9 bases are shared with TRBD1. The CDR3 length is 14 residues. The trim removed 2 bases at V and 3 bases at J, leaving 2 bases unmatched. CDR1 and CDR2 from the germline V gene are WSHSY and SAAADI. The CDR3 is CASSEMGQGYEQYF. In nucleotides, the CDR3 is TGCGCCAGCAGTGAGATGGGACAGGGCTACGAGCAGTACTTC.

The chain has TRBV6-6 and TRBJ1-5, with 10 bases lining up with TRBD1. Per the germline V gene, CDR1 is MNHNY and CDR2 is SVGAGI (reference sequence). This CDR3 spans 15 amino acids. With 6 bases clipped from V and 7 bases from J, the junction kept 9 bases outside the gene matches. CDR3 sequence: CASSRDRGKDQPQHF. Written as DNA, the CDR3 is TGTGCCAGCAGCCGGGACAGGGGAAAGGACCAGCCCCAGCATTTT.

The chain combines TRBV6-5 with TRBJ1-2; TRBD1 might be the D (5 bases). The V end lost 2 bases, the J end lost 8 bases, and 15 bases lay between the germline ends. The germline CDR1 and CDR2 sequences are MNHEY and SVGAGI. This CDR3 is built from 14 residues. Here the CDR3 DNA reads TGTGCCAGCAGTTACCTGCAGGGAGGTTACGGCTACACCTTC. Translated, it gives CASSYLQGGYGYTF.

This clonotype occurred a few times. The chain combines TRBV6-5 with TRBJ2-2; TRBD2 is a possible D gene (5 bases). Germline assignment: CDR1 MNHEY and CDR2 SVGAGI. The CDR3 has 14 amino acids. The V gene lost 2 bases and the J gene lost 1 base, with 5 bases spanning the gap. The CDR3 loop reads CASSYGLNTGELFF. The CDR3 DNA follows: TGTGCCAGCAGTTACGGACTGAACACCGGGGAGCTGTTTTTT.

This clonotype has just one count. CDR3 loop: CASSPGLAGTYEQYF. The CDR3 DNA follows: TGTGCCAGCTCACCGGGACTAGCGGGAACCTACGAGCAGTACTTC. The chain combines TRBV18 with TRBJ2-7; 13 bases match TRBD2. The trim removed 3 bases at V and 2 bases at J, leaving 1 base unmatched. The CDR3 consists of 15 residues. The germline gives CDR1 KGHSH, CDR2 LQKENI.

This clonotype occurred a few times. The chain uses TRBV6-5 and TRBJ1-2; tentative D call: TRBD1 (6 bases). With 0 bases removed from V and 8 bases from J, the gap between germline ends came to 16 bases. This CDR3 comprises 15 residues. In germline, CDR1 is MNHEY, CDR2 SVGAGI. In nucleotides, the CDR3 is TGTGCCAGCAGTTACTCTATCAAGGCCAGGGGAGGCTACACCTTC. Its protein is CASSYSIKARGGYTF.